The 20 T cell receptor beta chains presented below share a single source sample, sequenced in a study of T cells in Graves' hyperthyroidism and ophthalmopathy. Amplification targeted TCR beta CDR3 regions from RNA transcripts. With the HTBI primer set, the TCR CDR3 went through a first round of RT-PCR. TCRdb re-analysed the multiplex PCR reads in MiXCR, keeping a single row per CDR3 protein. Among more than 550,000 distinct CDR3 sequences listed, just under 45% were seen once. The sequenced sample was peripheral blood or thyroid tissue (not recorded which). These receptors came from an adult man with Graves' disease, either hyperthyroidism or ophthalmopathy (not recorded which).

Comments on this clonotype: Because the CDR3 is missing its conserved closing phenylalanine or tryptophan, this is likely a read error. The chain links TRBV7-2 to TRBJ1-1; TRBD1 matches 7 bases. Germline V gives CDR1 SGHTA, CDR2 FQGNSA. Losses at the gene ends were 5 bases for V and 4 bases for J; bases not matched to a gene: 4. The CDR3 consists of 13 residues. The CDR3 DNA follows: TGTGCCAGCAGCCCGACAGGGCGCACTGAAGCTTTCCTT. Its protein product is CASSPTGRTEAFL.

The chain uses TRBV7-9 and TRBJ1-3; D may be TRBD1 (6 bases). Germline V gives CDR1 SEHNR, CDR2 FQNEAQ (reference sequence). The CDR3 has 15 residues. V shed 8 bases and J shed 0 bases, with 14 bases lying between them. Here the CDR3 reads CASGYRASSGNTIYF. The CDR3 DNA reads TGTGCCAGCGGCTACAGGGCCAGCTCTGGAAACACCATATATTTT.

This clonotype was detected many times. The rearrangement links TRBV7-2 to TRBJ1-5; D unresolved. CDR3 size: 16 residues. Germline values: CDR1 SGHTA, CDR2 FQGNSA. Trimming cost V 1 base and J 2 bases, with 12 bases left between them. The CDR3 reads CASSLGSRWGNQPQHF. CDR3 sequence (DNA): TGTGCCAGCAGCTTAGGATCCAGGTGGGGCAATCAGCCCCAGCATTTT.

CDR3: CASSNPYQGVGYTF. CDR3 coding DNA: TGTGCCAGCAGCAACCCTTACCAGGGGGTGGGCTACACCTTC. The rearrangement joins TRBV7-2 to TRBJ1-2; 7 bases match TRBD1. The CDR3 runs to 14 residues. Trimming cost V 5 bases and J 8 bases; bases outside gene matches: 11. Germline assignment: CDR1 SGHTA and CDR2 FQGNSA.

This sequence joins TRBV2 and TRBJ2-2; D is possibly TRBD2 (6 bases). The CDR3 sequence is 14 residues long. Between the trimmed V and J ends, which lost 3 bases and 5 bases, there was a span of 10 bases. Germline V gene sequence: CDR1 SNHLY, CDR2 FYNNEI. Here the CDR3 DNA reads TGTGCCAGCAGTGACCCGGCGGGGACCGGGGAGCTGTTTTTT. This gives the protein CASSDPAGTGELFF.

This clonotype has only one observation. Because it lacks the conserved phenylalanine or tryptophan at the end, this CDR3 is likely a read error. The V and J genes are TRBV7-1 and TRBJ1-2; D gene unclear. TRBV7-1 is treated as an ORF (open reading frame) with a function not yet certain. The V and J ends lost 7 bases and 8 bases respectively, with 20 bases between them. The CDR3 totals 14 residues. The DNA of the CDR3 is TGTGCCAGCACTCTACCCCAGGTGCCGGGGGGCTACACCCTC. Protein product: CASTLPQVPGGYTL.

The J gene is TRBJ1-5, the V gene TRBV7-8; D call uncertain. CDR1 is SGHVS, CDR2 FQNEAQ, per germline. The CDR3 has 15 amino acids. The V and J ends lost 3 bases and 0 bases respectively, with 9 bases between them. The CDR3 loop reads CASSFSRDSNQPQHF. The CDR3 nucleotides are TGTGCCAGCAGCTTTTCCCGGGATAGCAATCAGCCCCAGCATTTT.

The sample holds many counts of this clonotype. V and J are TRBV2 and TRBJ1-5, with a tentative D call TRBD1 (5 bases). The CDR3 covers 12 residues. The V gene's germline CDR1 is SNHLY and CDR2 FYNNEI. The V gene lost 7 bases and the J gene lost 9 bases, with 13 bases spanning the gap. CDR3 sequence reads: CASTAGIPPQHF. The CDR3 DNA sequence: TGTGCCAGCACCGCAGGGATTCCGCCCCAGCATTTT.

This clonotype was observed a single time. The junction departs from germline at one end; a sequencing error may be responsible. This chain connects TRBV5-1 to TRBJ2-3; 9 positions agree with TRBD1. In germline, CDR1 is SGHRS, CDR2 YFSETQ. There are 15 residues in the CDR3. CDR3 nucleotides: TGTGCCAGCAGCAGCCGGACAGGGGTCACAGATACGCAGTATTTT. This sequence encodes CASSSRTGVTDTQYF.

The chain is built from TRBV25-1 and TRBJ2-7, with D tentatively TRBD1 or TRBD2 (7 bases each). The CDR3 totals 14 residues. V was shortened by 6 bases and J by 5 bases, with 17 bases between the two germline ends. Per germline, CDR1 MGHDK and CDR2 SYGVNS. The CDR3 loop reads CASRDDREGNEQYF. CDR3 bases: TGTGCCAGCAGGGACGACAGGGAGGGAAACGAGCAGTACTTC.

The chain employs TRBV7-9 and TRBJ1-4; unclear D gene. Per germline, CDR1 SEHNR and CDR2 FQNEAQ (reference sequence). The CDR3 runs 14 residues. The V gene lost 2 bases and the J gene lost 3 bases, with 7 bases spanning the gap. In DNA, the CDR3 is TGTGCCAGCAGCTTATATGGAGCTAATGAAAAACTGTTTTTT. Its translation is CASSLYGANEKLFF.

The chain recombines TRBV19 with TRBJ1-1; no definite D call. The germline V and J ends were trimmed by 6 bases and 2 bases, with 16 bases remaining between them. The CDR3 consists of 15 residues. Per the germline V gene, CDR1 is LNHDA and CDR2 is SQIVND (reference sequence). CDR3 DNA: TGTGCCAGTAGCCCAACCCTATCGATAAACACTGAAGCTTTCTTT. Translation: CASSPTLSINTEAFF.

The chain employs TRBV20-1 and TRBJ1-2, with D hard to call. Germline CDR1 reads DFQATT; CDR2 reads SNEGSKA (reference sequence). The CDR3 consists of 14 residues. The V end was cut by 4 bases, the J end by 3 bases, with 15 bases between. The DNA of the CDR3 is TGCAGTGCTATGTCGAGGGCGAGGTACTATGGCTACACCTTC. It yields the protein CSAMSRARYYGYTF.

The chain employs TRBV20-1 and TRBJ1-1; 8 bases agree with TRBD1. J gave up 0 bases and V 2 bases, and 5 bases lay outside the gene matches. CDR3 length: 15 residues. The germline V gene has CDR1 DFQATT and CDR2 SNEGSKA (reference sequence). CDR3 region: CSARTTTGVNTEAFF. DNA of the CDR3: TGCAGTGCTAGAACCACGACAGGGGTGAACACTGAAGCTTTCTTT.

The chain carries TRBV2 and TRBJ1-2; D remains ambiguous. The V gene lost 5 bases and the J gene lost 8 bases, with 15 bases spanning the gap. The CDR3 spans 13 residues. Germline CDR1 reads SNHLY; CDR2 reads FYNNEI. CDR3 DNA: TGTGCCAGCAGTTACTCTCCCTTAAGCGGCTACACCTTC. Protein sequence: CASSYSPLSGYTF.

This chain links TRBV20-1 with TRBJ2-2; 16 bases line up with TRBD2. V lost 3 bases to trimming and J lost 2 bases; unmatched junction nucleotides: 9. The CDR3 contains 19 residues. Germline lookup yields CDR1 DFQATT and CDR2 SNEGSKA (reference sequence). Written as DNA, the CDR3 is TGCAGTGCTAGGGACGGGACTAGCGGGAGGGCCGTTAACACCGGGGAGCTGTTTTTT. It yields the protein CSARDGTSGRAVNTGELFF.

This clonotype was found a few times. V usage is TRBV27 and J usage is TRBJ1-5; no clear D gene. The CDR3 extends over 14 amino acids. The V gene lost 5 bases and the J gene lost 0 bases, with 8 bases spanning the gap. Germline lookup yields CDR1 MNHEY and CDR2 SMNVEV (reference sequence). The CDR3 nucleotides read TGTGCCAGCAGTGAGAGCAATAGCAATCAGCCCCAGCATTTT. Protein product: CASSESNSNQPQHF.

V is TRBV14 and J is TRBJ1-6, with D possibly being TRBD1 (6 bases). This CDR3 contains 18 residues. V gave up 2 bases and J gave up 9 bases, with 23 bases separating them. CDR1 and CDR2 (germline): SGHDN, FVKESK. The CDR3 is CASSQQSGRGGGRSPLHF. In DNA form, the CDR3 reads TGTGCCAGCAGCCAACAAAGTGGCAGGGGAGGAGGGCGTTCACCCCTCCACTTT.

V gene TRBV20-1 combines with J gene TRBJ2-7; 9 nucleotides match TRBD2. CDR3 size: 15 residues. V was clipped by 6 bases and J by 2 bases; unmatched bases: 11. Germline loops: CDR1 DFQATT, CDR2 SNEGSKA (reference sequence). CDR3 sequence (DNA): TGCAGTGCACCCGATCTAGCGGGGTATCCCTACGAGCAGTACTTC. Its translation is CSAPDLAGYPYEQYF.

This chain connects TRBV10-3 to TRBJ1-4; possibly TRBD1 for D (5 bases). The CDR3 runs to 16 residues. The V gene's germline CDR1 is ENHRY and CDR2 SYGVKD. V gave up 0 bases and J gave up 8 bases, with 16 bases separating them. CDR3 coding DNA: TGTGCCATCAGTGAGTCCGCCGGCAGGGCGAAGGAAAAACTGTTTTTT. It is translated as CAISESAGRAKEKLFF.